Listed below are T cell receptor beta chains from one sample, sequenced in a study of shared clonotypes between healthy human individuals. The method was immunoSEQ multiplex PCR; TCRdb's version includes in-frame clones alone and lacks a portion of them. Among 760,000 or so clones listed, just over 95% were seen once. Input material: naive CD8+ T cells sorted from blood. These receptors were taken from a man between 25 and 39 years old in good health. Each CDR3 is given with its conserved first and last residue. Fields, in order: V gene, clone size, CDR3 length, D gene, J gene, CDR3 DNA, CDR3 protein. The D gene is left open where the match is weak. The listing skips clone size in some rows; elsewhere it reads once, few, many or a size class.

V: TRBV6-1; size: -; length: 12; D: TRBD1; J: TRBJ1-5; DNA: TGTGCCAGCCAGGGGGGGAATCAGCCCCAGCATTTT; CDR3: CASQGGNQPQHF
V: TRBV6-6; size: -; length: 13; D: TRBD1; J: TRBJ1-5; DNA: TGTGCCAGCAGTCCCCAGGGGGGTCAGCCCCAGCATTTT; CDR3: CASSPQGGQPQHF
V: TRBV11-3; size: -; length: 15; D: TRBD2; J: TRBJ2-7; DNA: TGTGCCAGCAGCTTCCAACTAGCGGGAGTAGACGAGCAGTACTTC; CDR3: CASSFQLAGVDEQYF
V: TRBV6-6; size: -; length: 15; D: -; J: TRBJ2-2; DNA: TGTGCCAGCACCCCCCGGTGGGAGAACACCGGGGAGCTGTTTTTT; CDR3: CASTPRWENTGELFF
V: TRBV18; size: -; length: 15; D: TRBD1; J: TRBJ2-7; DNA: TGTGCCAGCTCACCAACCGGGACAGAATCCTACGAGCAGTACTTC; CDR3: CASSPTGTESYEQYF
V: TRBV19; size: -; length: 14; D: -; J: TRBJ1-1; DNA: TGTGCCAGTACTGAACAGGGAATGAACACTGAAGCTTTCTTT; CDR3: CASTEQGMNTEAFF
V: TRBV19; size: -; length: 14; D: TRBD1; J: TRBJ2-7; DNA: TGTGCCAGTTCCCGGACAGGAAGCTCCTACGAGCAGTACTTC; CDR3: CASSRTGSSYEQYF
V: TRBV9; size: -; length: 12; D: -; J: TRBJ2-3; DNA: TGTGCCAGCAGCGTAGACGGAGATACGCAGTATTTT; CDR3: CASSVDGDTQYF
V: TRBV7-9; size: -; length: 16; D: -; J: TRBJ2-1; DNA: TGTGCCAGCAGCTCCGCCCAATATGGCTCCTACAATGAGCAGTTCTTC; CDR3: CASSSAQYGSYNEQFF
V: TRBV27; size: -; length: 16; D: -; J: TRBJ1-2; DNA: TGTGCCAGCAGCCCATCCTACGGGGACGATTTCTATGGCTACACCTTC; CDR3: CASSPSYGDDFYGYTF
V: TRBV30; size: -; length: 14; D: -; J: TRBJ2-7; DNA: TGTGCCTGGAGTAGACTAGGTCTTGGCTACGAGCAGTACTTC; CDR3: CAWSRLGLGYEQYF
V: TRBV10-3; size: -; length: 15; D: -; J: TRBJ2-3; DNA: TGTGCCACCATAGAGCAGGGTTTTTTCACAGATACGCAGTATTTT; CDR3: CATIEQGFFTDTQYF
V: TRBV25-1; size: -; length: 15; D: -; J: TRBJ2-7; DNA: TGTGCCAGCAGTGAATACGGGGGACGGATGGACGAGCAGTACTTC; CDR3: CASSEYGGRMDEQYF
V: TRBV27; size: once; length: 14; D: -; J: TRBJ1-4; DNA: TGTGCCAGCAGCCCGGGGTGGTCGAATGAAAAACTGTTTTTT; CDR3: CASSPGWSNEKLFF
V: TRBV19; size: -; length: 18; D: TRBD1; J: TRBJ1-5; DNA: TGTGCCAGTAGGGGGCCCGGGACAGCTCTTTATAGCAATCAGCCCCAGCATTTT; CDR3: CASRGPGTALYSNQPQHF
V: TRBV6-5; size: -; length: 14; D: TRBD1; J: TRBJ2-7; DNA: TGTGCCAGCAGCCATAACAGGGGGCGGTACGAGCAGTACTTC; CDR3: CASSHNRGRYEQYF
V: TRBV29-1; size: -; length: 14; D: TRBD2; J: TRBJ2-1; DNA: TGCAGCGTGGTAAAGCGGGGGAGGGGCGATGAGCAGTTCTTC; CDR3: CSVVKRGRGDEQFF
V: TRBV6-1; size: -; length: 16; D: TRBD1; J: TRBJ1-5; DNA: TGTGCCAGCAGTGTGGGACAGGCCGAGGGCAATCAGCCCCAGCATTTT; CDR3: CASSVGQAEGNQPQHF
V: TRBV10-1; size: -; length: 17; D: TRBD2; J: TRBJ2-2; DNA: TGCGCCAGCAGTGATACCAGAGCGGGGTTAAACACCGGGGAGCTGTTTTTT; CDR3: CASSDTRAGLNTGELFF
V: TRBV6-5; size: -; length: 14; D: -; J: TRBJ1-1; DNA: TGTGCCAGCAGTTACTCGCCACCCAACACTGAAGCTTTCTTT; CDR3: CASSYSPPNTEAFF
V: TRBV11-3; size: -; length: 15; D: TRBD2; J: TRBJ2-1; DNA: TGTGCCAGCAGCCCCCTTAGCGGGAGTGTTGGCGAGCAGTTCTTC; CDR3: CASSPLSGSVGEQFF
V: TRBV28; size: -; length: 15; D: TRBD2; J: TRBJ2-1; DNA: TGTGCCAGCAGATTGACTAGCGGCCATTACAATGAGCAGTTCTTC; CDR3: CASRLTSGHYNEQFF
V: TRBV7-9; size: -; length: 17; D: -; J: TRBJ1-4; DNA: TGTGCCAGCAGCACTAGCCTCGCCAGGTCAACTAATGAAAAACTGTTTTTT; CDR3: CASSTSLARSTNEKLFF
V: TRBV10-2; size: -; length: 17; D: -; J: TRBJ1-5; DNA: TGCGCCAGCAGTCAGAGTGCACTAGGGGAGACGGCTCAGCCCCAGCATTTT; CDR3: CASSQSALGETAQPQHF
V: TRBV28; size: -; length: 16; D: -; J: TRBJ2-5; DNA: TGTGCCAGCAGTTTGGGATACGGTAGCGCCCAAGAGACCCAGTACTTC; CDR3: CASSLGYGSAQETQYF
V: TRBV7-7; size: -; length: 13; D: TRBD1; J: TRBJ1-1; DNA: TGTGCCAGCAGCACCTACAGGGGAACTGAAGCTTTCTTT; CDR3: CASSTYRGTEAFF
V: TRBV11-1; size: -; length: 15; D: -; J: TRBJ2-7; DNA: TGTGCCAGCAGCCTCAGTCGGGGCCCATTATACGAGCAGTACTTC; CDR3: CASSLSRGPLYEQYF
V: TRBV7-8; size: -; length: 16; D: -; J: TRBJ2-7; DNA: TGTGCCAGCAGCCCACTAGGAGGTACCCACTCCTACGAGCAGTACTTC; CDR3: CASSPLGGTHSYEQYF
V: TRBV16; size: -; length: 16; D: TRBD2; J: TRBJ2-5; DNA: TGTGCCAGCAGCCAGTTTGCGGGGACTAGAAGGCAGACCCAGTACTTC; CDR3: CASSQFAGTRRQTQYF
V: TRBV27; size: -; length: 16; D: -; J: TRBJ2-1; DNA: TGTGCCAGCCGGGGATCTTGGCTAGTGACTCACAATGAGCAGTTCTTC; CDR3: CASRGSWLVTHNEQFF
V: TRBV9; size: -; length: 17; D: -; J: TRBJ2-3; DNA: TGTGCCAGCAGCGTAGCGGCCCGGGTTCAGCGGACAGATACGCAGTATTTT; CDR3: CASSVAARVQRTDTQYF
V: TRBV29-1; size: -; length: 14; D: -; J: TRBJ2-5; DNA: TGCAGCGGGGAACCAGTCGGAGTTCAAGAGACCCAGTACTTC; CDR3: CSGEPVGVQETQYF
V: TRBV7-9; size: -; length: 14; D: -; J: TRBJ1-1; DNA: TGTGCCAGCACCTCGGGGGGCATGAACACTGAAGCTTTCTTT; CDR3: CASTSGGMNTEAFF
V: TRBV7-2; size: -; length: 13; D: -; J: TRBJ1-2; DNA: TGTGCCAGCAGCTTATTTTTCTCCTATGGCTACACCTTC; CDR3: CASSLFFSYGYTF
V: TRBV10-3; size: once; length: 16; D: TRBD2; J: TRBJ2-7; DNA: TGTGCCATCAGTGAGCCGTTCAGGACTAGCGGGGGAGAGCAGTACTTC; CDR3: CAISEPFRTSGGEQYF
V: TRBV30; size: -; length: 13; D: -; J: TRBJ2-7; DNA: TGTGCCGCCTCCGGGGCCAAATACTACGAGCAGTACTTC; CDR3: CAASGAKYYEQYF
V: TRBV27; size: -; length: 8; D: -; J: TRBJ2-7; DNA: TGTGCCACCCCACAAAAGTACTTC; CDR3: CATPQKYF
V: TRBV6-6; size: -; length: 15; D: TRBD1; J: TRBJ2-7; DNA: TGTGCCAGCACAAAAAACAGGGGTTTTGGCTACGAGCAGTACTTC; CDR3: CASTKNRGFGYEQYF
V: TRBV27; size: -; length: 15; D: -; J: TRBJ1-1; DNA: TGTGCCAGCAGTTTAATCAAGGCGATGAACACTGAAGCTTTCTTT; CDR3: CASSLIKAMNTEAFF
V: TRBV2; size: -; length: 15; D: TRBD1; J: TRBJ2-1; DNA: TGTGCCAGCAGTGAAGCGAGGGACAGGGGAAACGAGCAGTTCTTC; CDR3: CASSEARDRGNEQFF
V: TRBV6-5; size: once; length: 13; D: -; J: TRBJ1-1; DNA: TGTGCCAGCAGTTCCCTGGACTTGACTGAAGCTTTCTTT; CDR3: CASSSLDLTEAFF
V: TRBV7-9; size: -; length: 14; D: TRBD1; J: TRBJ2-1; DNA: TGTGCCAGCTCCGCCCGGGACAGCAACAATGAGCAGTTCTTC; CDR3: CASSARDSNNEQFF
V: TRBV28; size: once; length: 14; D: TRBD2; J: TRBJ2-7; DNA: TGTGCCAGCAGTTTGCGGGGGATGGGGTACGAGCAGTACTTC; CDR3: CASSLRGMGYEQYF
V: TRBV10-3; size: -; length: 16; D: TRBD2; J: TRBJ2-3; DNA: TGTGCCATCAGTGAGTCTGCTAGCGGGGGCACAGATACGCAGTATTTT; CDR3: CAISESASGGTDTQYF
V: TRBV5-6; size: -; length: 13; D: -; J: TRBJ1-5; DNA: TGTGCCAGCACAGCGGCGGGGAATCAGCCCCAGCATTTT; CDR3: CASTAAGNQPQHF
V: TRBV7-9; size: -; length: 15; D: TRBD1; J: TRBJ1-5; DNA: TGTGCCAGCAGCGCCTCCGGACAGGGACATCAGCCCCAGCATTTT; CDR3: CASSASGQGHQPQHF
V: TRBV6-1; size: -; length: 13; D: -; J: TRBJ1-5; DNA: TGTGCCGGAGCACAGGCCCCACCAGAGCCCCAGCATTTT; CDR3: CAGAQAPPEPQHF
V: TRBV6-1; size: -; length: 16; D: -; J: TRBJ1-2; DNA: TGTGCCAGCAGTGACGGCAGGGGATCGGCTAACTATGGCTACACCTTC; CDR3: CASSDGRGSANYGYTF
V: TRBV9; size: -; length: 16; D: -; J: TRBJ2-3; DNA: TGTGCCAGCACAGTGGGGGGAATAACTAGCACAGATACGCAGTATTTT; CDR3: CASTVGGITSTDTQYF
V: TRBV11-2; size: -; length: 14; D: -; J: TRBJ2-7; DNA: TGTGCCAGCAGCTTAACTAGAGGGCTTTACGAGCAGTACTTC; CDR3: CASSLTRGLYEQYF
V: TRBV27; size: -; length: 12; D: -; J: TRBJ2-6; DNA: TGTGCCAGCAGTCGGGGGGCCAACGTCCTGACTTTC; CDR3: CASSRGANVLTF
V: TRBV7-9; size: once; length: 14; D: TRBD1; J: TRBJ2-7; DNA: TGTGCCAGCAGTGGAGGAGGACAGGGCTACGAGCAGTACTTC; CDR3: CASSGGGQGYEQYF
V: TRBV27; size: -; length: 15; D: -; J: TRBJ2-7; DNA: TGTGCCAGCAGCTCCATTAGGGGGTTTCGGTTCGAGCAGTACTTC; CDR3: CASSSIRGFRFEQYF